The entry below describes one T cell receptor beta chain. The source of the sample is a study of blood T cell repertoires in COVID-19. Clinical history as reported by participants underpinned cohort assignment. All recovered Cohort 3 donors got two negative PCRs, got clearance, or saw symptom resolution. Profiling relied on immunoSEQ multiplex PCR, and the TCRdb table lists in-frame clones only, not all of them. The data show roughly 180,000 clones, 65% to 85% seen once. The CDR3 sequence is 12 residues long. V was clipped by 1 base and J by 0 bases, with 4 bases between them. Germline V lookup: CDR1 GTSNPN, CDR2 SVGIG (reference sequence).

This receptor was taken from a woman aged 55-75 years who had recovered from COVID-19. This chain uses TRBV30 with TRBJ2-7; D not certain. The sequenced sample was PBMCs or T cells enriched from blood (not recorded which). CDR3 nucleotides: TGTGCCTGGAGTGAGCCCTCCTACGAGCAGTACTTC. Residues: CAWSEPSYEQYF.